Listed below are T cell receptor beta chains from one sample, sequenced in a study of shared clonotypes between healthy human individuals. The assay was immunoSEQ multiplex PCR, and TCRdb's table has in-frame clones only and misses some. Counted here are about 2.2 million clones, under 95% occurring once; the ten biggest clones make up around 1.7%. The sample taken for sequencing was naive CD8+ T cells from PBMCs. These receptor sequences come from a man between 18 and 29 years old in good health. Some clones in this sample may be carry-over from other donors' samples. Both conserved end residues are part of each CDR3. D genes are given only for firm matches. Some rows mark clone size as missing; the rest say once, few, many or name a class of expanded clone.

V gene	D gene	clone size	J gene	CDR3 DNA	CDR3 protein
TRBV4-3	TRBD1	once	TRBJ2-7	TGCGCCAGCAGCCCTTACAGGGGTCACCACGAGCAGTACTTC	CASSPYRGHHEQYF
TRBV4-1	NA	NA	TRBJ2-7	TGCGCCAGCAGCCCCCGCCTATGGGACGAGCAGTACTTC	CASSPRLWDEQYF
TRBV9	TRBD1	once	TRBJ1-2	TGTGCCAGCAGAGGACAGGGAAGCTATGGCTACACCTTC	CASRGQGSYGYTF
TRBV28	NA	NA	TRBJ1-1	TGTGCCAGCAGTTTGCCGACAGGCCTAATGAACACTGAAGCTTTCTTT	CASSLPTGLMNTEAFF
TRBV4-3	NA	NA	TRBJ1-5	TGCGCCAGCAGTCTCGGACTTAGACAGCCCCAGCATTTT	CASSLGLRQPQHF
TRBV13	TRBD1	NA	TRBJ2-2	TGTGCCAGCAGCCCCAGGACAGGCCCGAACACCGGGGAGCTGTTTTTT	CASSPRTGPNTGELFF
TRBV27	TRBD2	NA	TRBJ2-1	TGTGCCAGCAGCCTATACTGGACTAGCGGCCAGTACAATGAGCAGTTCTTC	CASSLYWTSGQYNEQFF
TRBV27	NA	NA	TRBJ2-2	TGTGCCAGCAGTTTATCTAGGGTTCCCGGGGAGCTGTTTTTT	CASSLSRVPGELFF
TRBV9	NA	NA	TRBJ2-7	TGTGCCAGCAGCGTAGGCGGGACCGCCCTGGGCGAGCAGTACTTC	CASSVGGTALGEQYF
TRBV9	TRBD1	NA	TRBJ2-7	TGTGCCAGCAGCGTAGAACAGGGGGACTACGAGCAGTACTTC	CASSVEQGDYEQYF
TRBV7-9	NA	NA	TRBJ1-2	TGTGCCAGCAGCGTAGACAGGTTGATGGGCTACACCTTC	CASSVDRLMGYTF
TRBV5-1	TRBD2	NA	TRBJ2-7	TGCGCCAGCAATCCGACTAGCGGGAGTTTCGAGCAGTACTTC	CASNPTSGSFEQYF
TRBV7-6	TRBD2	NA	TRBJ2-1	TGTGCCAGCAGCTCTTTAGCGGGAAAAACTTACAATGAGCAGTTCTTC	CASSSLAGKTYNEQFF
TRBV27	TRBD1	NA	TRBJ2-2	TGTGCCAGCAGATTTTTACCGGACAGGGCCCCTCAAAACACCGGGGAGCTGTTTTTT	CASRFLPDRAPQNTGELFF
TRBV25-1	NA	NA	TRBJ2-7	TGTGCCAGCAGTGGTAGCTACGAGCAGTACTTC	CASSGSYEQYF
TRBV28	NA	NA	TRBJ1-1	TGTGCCAGTTCATACGTGCCTCGGACTGAAGCTTTCTTT	CASSYVPRTEAFF
TRBV19	TRBD1	NA	TRBJ1-5	TGTGCCAGTAGTCTCACAGGGGGGCAGCCCCAGCATTTT	CASSLTGGQPQHF
TRBV2	NA	NA	TRBJ2-7	TGTGCCAGCACCCAACAGGGCTCCTACGAGCAGTACTTC	CASTQQGSYEQYF
TRBV27	TRBD1	once	TRBJ2-5	TGTGCCAGCAGTTTATCGAGAGTTGGGACAGGGGGCAAAGAGACCCAGTACTTC	CASSLSRVGTGGKETQYF
TRBV9	NA	NA	TRBJ2-1	TGTGCCAGCAGCCGTATAGCCTCTGAGCAGTTCTTC	CASSRIASEQFF
TRBV5-1	NA	NA	TRBJ1-2	TGCGCCAGCAGCTTGAGTCACGGCTTGAGGGGCTACACCTTC	CASSLSHGLRGYTF
TRBV28	NA	NA	TRBJ2-7	TGTGCCAGCAGTTTCGACCGGGCCGAGCAGTACTTC	CASSFDRAEQYF
TRBV19	NA	NA	TRBJ2-3	TGTGCCAGTAGTACGGGTTGGAGGAACACAGATACGCAGTATTTT	CASSTGWRNTDTQYF
TRBV19	TRBD1	NA	TRBJ2-1	TGTGCCAGTAGTATAGATCGAACACAGGGGACGTACAATGAGCAGTTCTTC	CASSIDRTQGTYNEQFF
TRBV11-2	NA	few	TRBJ2-3	TGTGCCAGCAGCTTAGGGTCAGATACGCAGTATTTT	CASSLGSDTQYF
TRBV9	TRBD2	NA	TRBJ2-7	TGTGCCAGCAGCTTTAGCCCGGGAGGGACCGAGCAGTACTTC	CASSFSPGGTEQYF
TRBV5-8	NA	NA	TRBJ1-2	TGTGCCAGCCCCCGGCTAGACTATGGCTACACCTTC	CASPRLDYGYTF
TRBV11-2	NA	NA	TRBJ2-7	TGTGCCAGCAGAACGGGGCTTTCAGGGGAGTCCTACGAGCAGTACTTC	CASRTGLSGESYEQYF
TRBV6-1	NA	NA	TRBJ2-7	TGTGCCAGCAGTGATCGAGGACAGACAGTAGCCTACGAGCAGTACTTC	CASSDRGQTVAYEQYF
TRBV25-1	NA	NA	TRBJ2-7	TGTGCCAGCAGTGATGGGCAAGACCCCTACGAGCAGTACTTC	CASSDGQDPYEQYF
TRBV5-4	NA	NA	TRBJ2-1	TGTGCCAGCAGCCCCCGAGAGAGGGATAGTTACAATGAGCAGTTCTTC	CASSPRERDSYNEQFF
TRBV5-5	NA	NA	TRBJ1-5	TGTGCCAGCAGCCTCCAGACAGCTGATAGCAATCAGCCCCAGCATTTT	CASSLQTADSNQPQHF
TRBV13	TRBD1	NA	TRBJ2-2	TGTGCCAGCAGTTCGGACAGGGGGCACACCGGGGAGCTGTTTTTT	CASSSDRGHTGELFF
TRBV9	NA	NA	TRBJ1-3	TGTGCCAGCAGCAACCCGGGGGACACCATATATTTT	CASSNPGDTIYF
TRBV9	TRBD1	NA	TRBJ2-5	TGTGCCAGCAGCATCGGACAGGGGACGGTGGAGACCCAGTACTTC	CASSIGQGTVETQYF
TRBV5-1	TRBD2	NA	TRBJ2-7	TGCGCCAGCAGCTTGACTAGCGGAATCTACGAGCAGTACTTC	CASSLTSGIYEQYF
TRBV7-9	TRBD2	NA	TRBJ2-1	TGTGCCAGCAGCCCGCTGTCGGGGGGCTCCTACAATGAGCAGTTCTTC	CASSPLSGGSYNEQFF
TRBV6-1	NA	NA	TRBJ1-1	TGTGCCAGCAGTGAATTGCGGTCAGGGCAAGCTTTCTTT	CASSELRSGQAFF
TRBV7-8	TRBD2	NA	TRBJ2-2	TGTGCCAGCAGCTTAGCGCTAAGCGGGAGTGTGTCCGGGGAGCTGTTTTTT	CASSLALSGSVSGELFF
TRBV14	NA	NA	TRBJ1-1	TGTGCCAGCAGCCAAGTTGGGTTCCCTGAAGCTTTCTTT	CASSQVGFPEAFF
TRBV29-1	NA	NA	TRBJ2-1	TGCAGCGTTGAGGGGGTTGTTGAGCAGTTCTTC	CSVEGVVEQFF
TRBV6-5	NA	NA	TRBJ1-1	TGTGCCAGCAGTTACTTGGGGGGAGGCACTGAAGCTTTCTTT	CASSYLGGGTEAFF
TRBV29-1	TRBD2	NA	TRBJ2-2	TGCAGCGCCCGAGGGAGCGGGAGGTGGACCGGGGAGCTGTTTTTT	CSARGSGRWTGELFF
TRBV27	NA	once	TRBJ2-7	TGTGCCAGCAGTTCCTCAACCGGAGAGCGCTCCTACGAGCAGTACTTC	CASSSSTGERSYEQYF
TRBV2	NA	NA	TRBJ2-2	TGTGCCAGCAGTGACGGGTCCGGGGAGCTGTTTTTT	CASSDGSGELFF
TRBV5-8	NA	NA	TRBJ2-7	TGTGCCAGCAGCTTTGGAAGGTCGGATAACTACGAGCAGTACTTC	CASSFGRSDNYEQYF
TRBV29-1	TRBD1	NA	TRBJ2-7	TGCAGCGTCAAGCGACAGGGGATGGGATTAACGTACGAGCAGTACTTC	CSVKRQGMGLTYEQYF